Sequencing of this TCR beta chain was carried out in a study of memory B cells and T cells in multiple sclerosis. Study-level findings and limits: Clone-set sizes differed between compartments, so shared clonotype counts needed normalization.

CFSE-dim autoproliferating and CFSE-high non-proliferating T cells from unstimulated culture were sequenced separately. Pooled replicate wells came from approximately 5x10^7 CFSE-labeled PBMCs cultured about seven days without stimulus. The PBMCs received around 0.55 uM CFSE and serum-free culture with no added stimuli. Libraries were prepared by immunoSEQ multiplex PCR; TCRdb keeps only in-frame clonotypes and omits some of them. The sample holds roughly 30,000 clones, 86% seen once. This clone was seen just once. What it recognizes is unknown. Sequenced sample: PBMCs from blood kept in culture. The receptor comes from a human donor with multiple sclerosis.

CDR3 amino acids: CASIIRTVRKTYGYTF. The CDR3 DNA sequence: TGCGCCAGCATAATAAGAACGGTTCGAAAGACCTATGGCTACACCTTC. V is TRBV5-1 and J is TRBJ1-2; no clear D. This CDR3 contains 16 residues. Trimming removed 6 bases from V and 4 bases from J, with 22 bases in between. Germline V gene lookup returns CDR1 SGHRS and CDR2 YFSETQ.